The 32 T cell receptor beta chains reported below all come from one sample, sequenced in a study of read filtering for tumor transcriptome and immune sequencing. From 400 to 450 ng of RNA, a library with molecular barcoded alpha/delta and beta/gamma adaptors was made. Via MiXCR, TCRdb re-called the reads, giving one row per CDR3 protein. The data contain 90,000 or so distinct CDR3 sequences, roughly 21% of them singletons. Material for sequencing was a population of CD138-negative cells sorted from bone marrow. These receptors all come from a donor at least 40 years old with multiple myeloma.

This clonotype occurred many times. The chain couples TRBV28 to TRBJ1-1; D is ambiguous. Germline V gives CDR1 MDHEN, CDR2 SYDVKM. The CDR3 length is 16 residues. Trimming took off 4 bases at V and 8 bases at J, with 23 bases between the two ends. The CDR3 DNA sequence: TGTGCCAGCAGTTCGGTAGGGCGCGGATACCTCTCCGAAGCTTTCTTT. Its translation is CASSSVGRGYLSEAFF. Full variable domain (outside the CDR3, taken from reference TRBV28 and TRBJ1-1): DVKVTQSSRYLVKRTGEKVFLECVQDMDHENMFWYRQDPGLGLRLIYFSYDVKMKEKGDIPEGYSVSREKKERFSLILESASTNQTSMYLCASSSVGRGYLSEAFFGQGTRLTVV.

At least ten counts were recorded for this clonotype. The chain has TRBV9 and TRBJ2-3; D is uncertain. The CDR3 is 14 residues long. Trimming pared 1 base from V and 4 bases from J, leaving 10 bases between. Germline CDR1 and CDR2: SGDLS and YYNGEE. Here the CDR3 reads CASSVWLKPDTQYF. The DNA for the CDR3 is TGTGCCAGCAGCGTATGGCTGAAACCAGATACGCAGTATTTT.

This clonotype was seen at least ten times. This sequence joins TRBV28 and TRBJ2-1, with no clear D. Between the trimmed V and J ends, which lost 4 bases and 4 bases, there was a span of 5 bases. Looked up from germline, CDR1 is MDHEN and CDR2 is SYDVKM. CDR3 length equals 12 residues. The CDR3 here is CASSYLYNEQFF. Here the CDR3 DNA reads TGTGCCAGCAGTTACCTTTACAATGAGCAGTTCTTC.

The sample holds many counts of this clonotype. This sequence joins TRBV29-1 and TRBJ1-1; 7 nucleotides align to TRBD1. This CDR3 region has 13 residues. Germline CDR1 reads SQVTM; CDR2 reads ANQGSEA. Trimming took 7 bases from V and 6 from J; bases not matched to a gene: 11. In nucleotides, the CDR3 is TGCAGCGGTGACAGGGAGGTGGACGCTGAAGCTTTCTTT. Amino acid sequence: CSGDREVDAEAFF.

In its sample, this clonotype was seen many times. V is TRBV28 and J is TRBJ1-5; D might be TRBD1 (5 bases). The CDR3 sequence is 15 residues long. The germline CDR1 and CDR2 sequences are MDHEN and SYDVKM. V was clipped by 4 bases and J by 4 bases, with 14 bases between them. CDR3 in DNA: TGTGCCAGCAGTTCACGACAGAAAGGGAATCAGCCCCAGCATTTT. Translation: CASSSRQKGNQPQHF.

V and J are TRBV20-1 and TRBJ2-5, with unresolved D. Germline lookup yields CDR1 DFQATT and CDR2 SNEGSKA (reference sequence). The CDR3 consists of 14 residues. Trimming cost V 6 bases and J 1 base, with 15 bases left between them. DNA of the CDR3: TGCAGTGCCGACGCCCGCGGCGGCCAAGAGACCCAGTACTTC. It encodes CSADARGGQETQYF.

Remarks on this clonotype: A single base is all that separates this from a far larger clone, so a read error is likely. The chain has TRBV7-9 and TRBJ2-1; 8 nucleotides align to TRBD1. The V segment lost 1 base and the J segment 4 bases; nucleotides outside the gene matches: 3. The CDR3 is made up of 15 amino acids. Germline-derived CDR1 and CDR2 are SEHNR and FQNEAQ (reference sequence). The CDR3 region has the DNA TGTGCCAGCAGCTTAGTGGGACAGGTTTACAATGAGCAGTTCTTC. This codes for CASSLVGQVYNEQFF. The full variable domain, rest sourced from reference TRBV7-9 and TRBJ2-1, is DTGVSQNPRHKITKRGQNVTFRCDPISEHNRLYWYRQTLGQGPEFLTYFQNEAQLEKSRLLSDRFSAERPKGSFSTLEIQRTEQGDSAMYLCASSLVGQVYNEQFFGPGTRLTVL.

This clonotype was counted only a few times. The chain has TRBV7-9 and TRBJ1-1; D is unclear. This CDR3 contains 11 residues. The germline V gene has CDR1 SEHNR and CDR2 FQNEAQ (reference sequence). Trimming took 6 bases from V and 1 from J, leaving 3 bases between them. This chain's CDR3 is CASSWNTEAFF. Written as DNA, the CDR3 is TGTGCCAGCAGTTGGAACACTGAAGCTTTCTTT.

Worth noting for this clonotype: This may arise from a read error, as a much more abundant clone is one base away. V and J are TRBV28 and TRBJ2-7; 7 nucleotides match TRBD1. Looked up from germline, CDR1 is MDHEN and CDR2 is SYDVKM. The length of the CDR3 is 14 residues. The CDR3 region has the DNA TGTGCCACCGGACCGGGACAGACTACCTACGAGCAGCACTTC. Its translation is CATGPGQTTYEQHF.

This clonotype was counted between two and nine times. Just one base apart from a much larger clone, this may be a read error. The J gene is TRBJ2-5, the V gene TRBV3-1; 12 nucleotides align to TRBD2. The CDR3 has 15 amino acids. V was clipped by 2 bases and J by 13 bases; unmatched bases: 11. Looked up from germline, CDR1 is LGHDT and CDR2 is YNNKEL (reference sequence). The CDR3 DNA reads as TGTGCCAGCAGCCAACAGACTAGCGGGGGTGGAGCCCGGTACTTC. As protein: CASSQQTSGGGARYF.

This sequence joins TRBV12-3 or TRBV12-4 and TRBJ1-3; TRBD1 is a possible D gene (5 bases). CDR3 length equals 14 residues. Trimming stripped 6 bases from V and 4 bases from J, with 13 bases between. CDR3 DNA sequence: TGTGCCAGCAGACCCCCCGGGGCCGGAAACACCATATATTTT. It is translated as CASRPPGAGNTIYF.

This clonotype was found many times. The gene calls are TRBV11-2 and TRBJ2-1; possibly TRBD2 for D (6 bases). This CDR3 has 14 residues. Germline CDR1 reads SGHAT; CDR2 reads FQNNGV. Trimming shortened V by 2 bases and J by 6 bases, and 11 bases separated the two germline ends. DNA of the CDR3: TGTGCCAGCAGCTTACCACGGGACTTCAATGAGCAGTTCTTC. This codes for CASSLPRDFNEQFF.

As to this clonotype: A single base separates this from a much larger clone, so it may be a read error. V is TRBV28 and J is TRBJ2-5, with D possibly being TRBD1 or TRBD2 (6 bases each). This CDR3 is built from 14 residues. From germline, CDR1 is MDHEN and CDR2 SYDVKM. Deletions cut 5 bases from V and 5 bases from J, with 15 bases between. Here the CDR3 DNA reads TGTGCCAGCAGTCCTCCCCGGGGGCCGGAGACCCAGTACTTC. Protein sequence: CASSPPRGPETQYF.

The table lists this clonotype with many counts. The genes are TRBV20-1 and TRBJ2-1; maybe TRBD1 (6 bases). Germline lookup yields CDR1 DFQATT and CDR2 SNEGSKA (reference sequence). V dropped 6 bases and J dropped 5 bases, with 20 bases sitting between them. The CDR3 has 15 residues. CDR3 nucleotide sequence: TGCAGTGCAACCCCCGGGACAAGAAACAACAATGAGCAGTTCTTC. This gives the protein CSATPGTRNNNEQFF.

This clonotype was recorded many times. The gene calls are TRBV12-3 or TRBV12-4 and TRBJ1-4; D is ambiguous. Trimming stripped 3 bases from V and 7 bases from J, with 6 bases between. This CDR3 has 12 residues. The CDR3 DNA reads TGTGCCAGCAGTTTTTGGGGTGAAAAACTGTTTTTT. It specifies CASSFWGEKLFF.

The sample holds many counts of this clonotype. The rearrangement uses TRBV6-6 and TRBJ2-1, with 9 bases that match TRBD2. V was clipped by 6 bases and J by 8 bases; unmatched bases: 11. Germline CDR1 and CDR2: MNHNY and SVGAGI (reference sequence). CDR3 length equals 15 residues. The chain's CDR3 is CASRGGASGEDEQFF. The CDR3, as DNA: TGTGCCAGCAGGGGGGGGGCTAGCGGGGAAGATGAGCAGTTCTTC.

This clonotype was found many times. The CDR3 nucleotides are TGTGCCAGCAGTTTTGGTGGCGACTATGGCTACACCTTC. This gives the protein CASSFGGDYGYTF. The gene calls are TRBV12-3 or TRBV12-4 and TRBJ1-2; D unresolved. The CDR3 loop spans 13 amino acids. V was clipped by 3 bases and J by 3 bases, with 8 bases between them.

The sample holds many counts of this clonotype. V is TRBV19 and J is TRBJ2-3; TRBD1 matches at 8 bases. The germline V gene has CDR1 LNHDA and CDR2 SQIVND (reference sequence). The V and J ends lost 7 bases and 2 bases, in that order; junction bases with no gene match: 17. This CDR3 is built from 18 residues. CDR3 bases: TGTGCCAGTACCCCAAGGACAGGGTTAGGGTTTAACACAGATACGCAGTATTTT. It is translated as CASTPRTGLGFNTDTQYF.

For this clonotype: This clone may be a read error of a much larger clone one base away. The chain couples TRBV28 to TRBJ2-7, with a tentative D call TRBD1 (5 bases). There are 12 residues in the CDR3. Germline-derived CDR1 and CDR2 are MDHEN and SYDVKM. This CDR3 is CASSSTGYEQCF. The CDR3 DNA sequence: TGTGCCAGCAGTTCCACAGGCTACGAGCAGTGCTTC.

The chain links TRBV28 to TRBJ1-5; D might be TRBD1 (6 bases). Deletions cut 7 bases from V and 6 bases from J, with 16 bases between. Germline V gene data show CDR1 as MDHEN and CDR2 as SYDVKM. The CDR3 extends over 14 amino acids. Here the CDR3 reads CASTEWGAGQPQHF. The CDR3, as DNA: TGTGCCAGCACTGAATGGGGGGCGGGTCAGCCCCAGCATTTT.

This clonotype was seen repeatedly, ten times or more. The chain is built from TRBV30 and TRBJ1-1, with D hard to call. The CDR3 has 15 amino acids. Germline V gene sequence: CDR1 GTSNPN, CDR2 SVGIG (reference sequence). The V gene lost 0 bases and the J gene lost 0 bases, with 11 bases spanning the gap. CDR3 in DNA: TGTGCCTGGAGTGTAAACTTTCGGATGAACACTGAAGCTTTCTTT. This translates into CAWSVNFRMNTEAFF.

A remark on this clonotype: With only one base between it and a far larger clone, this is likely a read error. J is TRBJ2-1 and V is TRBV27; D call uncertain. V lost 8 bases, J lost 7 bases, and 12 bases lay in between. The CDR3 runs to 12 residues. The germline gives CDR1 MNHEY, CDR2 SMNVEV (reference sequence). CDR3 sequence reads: CASRRTENEQFF. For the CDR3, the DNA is TGTGCCAGCCGTCGAACGGAGAATGAGCAGTTCTTC.

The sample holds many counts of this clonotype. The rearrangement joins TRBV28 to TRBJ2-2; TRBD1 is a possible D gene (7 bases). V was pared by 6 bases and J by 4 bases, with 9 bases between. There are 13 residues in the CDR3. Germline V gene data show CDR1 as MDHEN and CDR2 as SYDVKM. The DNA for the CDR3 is TGTGCCAGCAGGCAGGGGGGCACCGGGGAGCTGTTTTTT. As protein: CASRQGGTGELFF.

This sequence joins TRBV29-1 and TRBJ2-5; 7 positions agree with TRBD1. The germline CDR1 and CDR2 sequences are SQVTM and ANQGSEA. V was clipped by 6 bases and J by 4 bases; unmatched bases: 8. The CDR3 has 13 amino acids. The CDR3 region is CSVDPGQIETQYF. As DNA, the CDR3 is TGCAGCGTAGACCCGGGACAGATAGAGACCCAGTACTTC.

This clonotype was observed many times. The DNA of the CDR3 is TGCAGCTATGAGGGTCCTGGAGTAGGGGAGCAGTACTTC. Translation: CSYEGPGVGEQYF. The V gene is TRBV29-1, the J gene TRBJ2-7; D perhaps matches TRBD2 (5 bases). Per germline, CDR1 SQVTM and CDR2 ANQGSEA. Trimming removed 8 bases at V and 7 bases at J, with 21 bases between. The CDR3 consists of 13 residues.

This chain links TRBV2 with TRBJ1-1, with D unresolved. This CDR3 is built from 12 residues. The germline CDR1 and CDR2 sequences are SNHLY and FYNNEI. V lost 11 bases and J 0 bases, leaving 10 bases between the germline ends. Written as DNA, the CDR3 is TGTGCCGTGGGGTCGATGAACACTGAAGCTTTCTTT. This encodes CAVGSMNTEAFF.

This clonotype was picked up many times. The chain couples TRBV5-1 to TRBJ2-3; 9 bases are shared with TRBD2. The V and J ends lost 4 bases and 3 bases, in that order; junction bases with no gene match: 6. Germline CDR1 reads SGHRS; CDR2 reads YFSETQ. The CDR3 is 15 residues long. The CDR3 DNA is TGCGCCAGCAGCCGTAGCGGGGGAAAGACAGATACGCAGTATTTT. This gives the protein CASSRSGGKTDTQYF.

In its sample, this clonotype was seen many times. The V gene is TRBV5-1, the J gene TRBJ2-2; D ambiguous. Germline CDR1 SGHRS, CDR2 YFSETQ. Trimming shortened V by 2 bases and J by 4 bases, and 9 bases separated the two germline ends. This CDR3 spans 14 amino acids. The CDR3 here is CASSFGMFTGELFF. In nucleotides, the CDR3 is TGCGCCAGCAGCTTCGGCATGTTCACCGGGGAGCTGTTTTTT.

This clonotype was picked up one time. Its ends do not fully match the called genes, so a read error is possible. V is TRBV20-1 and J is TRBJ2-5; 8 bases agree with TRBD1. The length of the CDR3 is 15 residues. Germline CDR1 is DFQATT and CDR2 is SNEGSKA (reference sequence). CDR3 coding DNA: TGCAGTGCTAGCTCGGACAGGGTCGGAGAAGAGATCCAGTACTTC. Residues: CSASSDRVGEEIQYF.

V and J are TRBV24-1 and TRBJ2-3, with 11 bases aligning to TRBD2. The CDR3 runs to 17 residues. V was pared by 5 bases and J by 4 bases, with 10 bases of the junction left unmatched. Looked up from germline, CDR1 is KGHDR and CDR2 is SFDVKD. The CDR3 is CATSGPRRLAGPDTQYF. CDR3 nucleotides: TGTGCCACCAGTGGTCCAAGGAGACTAGCGGGGCCAGATACGCAGTATTTT.

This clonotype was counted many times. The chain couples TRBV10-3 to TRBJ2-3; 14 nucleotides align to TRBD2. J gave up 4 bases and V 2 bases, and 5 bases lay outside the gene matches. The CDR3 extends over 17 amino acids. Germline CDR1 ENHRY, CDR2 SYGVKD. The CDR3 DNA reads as TGTGCCATCAGTGAGCACGGACTAGCGGGGGGCCCAGATACGCAGTATTTT. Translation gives CAISEHGLAGGPDTQYF.

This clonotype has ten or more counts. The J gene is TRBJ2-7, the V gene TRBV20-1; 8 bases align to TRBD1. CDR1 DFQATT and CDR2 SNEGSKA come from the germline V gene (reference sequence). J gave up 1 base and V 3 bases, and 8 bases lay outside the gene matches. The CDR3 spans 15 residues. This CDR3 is CSASPFQGASYEQYF. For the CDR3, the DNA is TGCAGTGCTAGTCCTTTCCAGGGGGCGTCCTACGAGCAGTACTTC.